The rows below give T cell receptor beta chains drawn from one sample of a study of T cell responses to AZD1222 COVID-19 vaccine. Assay: immunoSEQ multiplex PCR; the TCRdb copy retains only in-frame clones and omits some. The sample has some 130,000 clones, around 92% seen once. The material sequenced was peripheral blood, taken 28 days after the second AZD1222 dose. These receptors were taken from an adult who received the AZD1222 COVID-19 vaccine. Each CDR3 is given with its conserved first and last residue. D genes are given only for firm matches. Only part of the rows carry a size: once, few, many, or a class if the clone is expanded.

v_gene: TRBV19; d_gene: -; j_gene: TRBJ1-2; abundance: -; CDR3nt: TGTGCCAGTAGTATAGTCCGTACCCGCCTTAACTATGGCTACACCTTC; CDR3aa: CASSIVRTRLNYGYTF
v_gene: TRBV2; d_gene: TRBD1; j_gene: TRBJ1-6; abundance: -; CDR3nt: TGTGCCAGCACCTTGGGGGACAGCGAGAATTCACCCCTCCACTTT; CDR3aa: CASTLGDSENSPLHF
v_gene: TRBV11-1; d_gene: -; j_gene: TRBJ1-1; abundance: -; CDR3nt: TGTGCCAGCAGCTTATTGGGTACTGAAGCTTTCTTT; CDR3aa: CASSLLGTEAFF
v_gene: TRBV12-3/TRBV12-4; d_gene: -; j_gene: TRBJ1-6; abundance: once; CDR3nt: TGTGCCAGCGGGGGTGCTTATAATTCACCCCTCCACTTT; CDR3aa: CASGGAYNSPLHF
v_gene: TRBV7-2; d_gene: -; j_gene: TRBJ2-1; abundance: -; CDR3nt: TGTGCCAGCAGCCCGGACAGAAGAGAGGGCAATGAGCAGTTCTTC; CDR3aa: CASSPDRREGNEQFF
v_gene: TRBV2; d_gene: -; j_gene: TRBJ2-1; abundance: -; CDR3nt: TGTGCCAGCAGGGAGACCCGGGATGAGCAGTTCTTC; CDR3aa: CASRETRDEQFF
v_gene: TRBV2; d_gene: -; j_gene: TRBJ2-2; abundance: -; CDR3nt: TGTGCCAGCAGTGTCGAAGGGTTGGTGAACACCGGGGAGCTGTTTTTT; CDR3aa: CASSVEGLVNTGELFF
v_gene: TRBV11-3; d_gene: -; j_gene: TRBJ2-5; abundance: -; CDR3nt: TGTGCCAGCAGCTTAGGTGGGGGGACAGATGTCCAAGAGACCCAGTACTTC; CDR3aa: CASSLGGGTDVQETQYF
v_gene: TRBV29-1; d_gene: -; j_gene: TRBJ1-1; abundance: -; CDR3nt: TGCAGCGTTGCGCTCGTCGTCGACACTGAAGCTTTCTTT; CDR3aa: CSVALVVDTEAFF
v_gene: TRBV24-1; d_gene: -; j_gene: TRBJ1-2; abundance: -; CDR3nt: TGTGCCACCAGTTCAGCGTACTATGGCTACACCTTC; CDR3aa: CATSSAYYGYTF
v_gene: TRBV19; d_gene: -; j_gene: TRBJ1-2; abundance: -; CDR3nt: TGTGCCAGTAGTATACCGGGAAGAGGAGTGAATGGCTACACCTTC; CDR3aa: CASSIPGRGVNGYTF
v_gene: TRBV9; d_gene: -; j_gene: TRBJ1-5; abundance: few; CDR3nt: TGTGCCAGCAGCTTTAGTGGGGATACAATCATGCCCCAGCATTTT; CDR3aa: CASSFSGDTIMPQHF
v_gene: TRBV5-4; d_gene: TRBD1; j_gene: TRBJ1-4; abundance: -; CDR3nt: TGTGCCAGCACTAGGGGACAGGGCGATAATGAAAAACTGTTTTTT; CDR3aa: CASTRGQGDNEKLFF
v_gene: TRBV7-3; d_gene: -; j_gene: TRBJ2-3; abundance: many; CDR3nt: TGTGCCAGCAGCTTAAACTACAGAGATACGCAGTATTTT; CDR3aa: CASSLNYRDTQYF
v_gene: TRBV11-2; d_gene: -; j_gene: TRBJ2-3; abundance: -; CDR3nt: TGTGCCAGCAGCCTGGGACCGGTTAGCACAGATACGCAGTATTTT; CDR3aa: CASSLGPVSTDTQYF
v_gene: TRBV24-1; d_gene: TRBD1; j_gene: TRBJ2-3; abundance: -; CDR3nt: TGTGCCACCAGTGATTCACCCGGAGGCCAGGGGGACACAGATACGCAGTATTTT; CDR3aa: CATSDSPGGQGDTDTQYF
v_gene: TRBV12-3/TRBV12-4; d_gene: -; j_gene: TRBJ1-2; abundance: -; CDR3nt: TGTGCCAGCAGCACTGGGCCAGGGTATGGCTACACCTTC; CDR3aa: CASSTGPGYGYTF
v_gene: TRBV5-1; d_gene: -; j_gene: TRBJ1-6; abundance: once; CDR3nt: TGCGCCAGCAGCTTGTCTCTTTCCCCCTCACCCCTCCACTTT; CDR3aa: CASSLSLSPSPLHF
v_gene: TRBV2; d_gene: TRBD2; j_gene: TRBJ2-1; abundance: -; CDR3nt: TGTGCCACCAATACCGAGCGGGACCTCAATGAGCAGTTCTTC; CDR3aa: CATNTERDLNEQFF
v_gene: TRBV11-3; d_gene: TRBD1; j_gene: TRBJ2-3; abundance: -; CDR3nt: TGTGCCAGCAGCTCGACAGGGAGCGATACGCAGTATTTT; CDR3aa: CASSSTGSDTQYF
v_gene: TRBV13; d_gene: TRBD2; j_gene: TRBJ2-5; abundance: -; CDR3nt: TGTGCCAGCAGGACTAGCGGGAAACTACAAGAGACCCAGTACTTC; CDR3aa: CASRTSGKLQETQYF
v_gene: TRBV28; d_gene: -; j_gene: TRBJ1-1; abundance: -; CDR3nt: TGTGCCAGCAGTTCCCCTACCTTGACAGGTCTAGCTTTCTTT; CDR3aa: CASSSPTLTGLAFF
v_gene: TRBV14; d_gene: TRBD1; j_gene: TRBJ2-1; abundance: -; CDR3nt: TGTGCCAGCAGCCAAACCCCAGGGGGACCTCAGTTCTTC; CDR3aa: CASSQTPGGPQFF
v_gene: TRBV4-1; d_gene: -; j_gene: TRBJ1-5; abundance: -; CDR3nt: TGCGCCAGCAGCCAAGATCTCCCCCAGGGGACTATTAGCAATCAGCCCCAGCATTTT; CDR3aa: CASSQDLPQGTISNQPQHF
v_gene: TRBV9; d_gene: -; j_gene: TRBJ1-1; abundance: once; CDR3nt: TGTGCCAGCAGCCCCCCCCTCTTTGGACGGAACACTGAAGCTTTCTTT; CDR3aa: CASSPPLFGRNTEAFF
v_gene: TRBV7-9; d_gene: -; j_gene: TRBJ1-4; abundance: once; CDR3nt: TGTGCCAGCAGCCGCCAGCAGGCGGGGAGTGAAAAACTGTTTTTT; CDR3aa: CASSRQQAGSEKLFF
v_gene: TRBV5-6; d_gene: TRBD1; j_gene: TRBJ1-5; abundance: -; CDR3nt: TGTGCCAGCAGCTTACAGGGGGGGGATCAGCCCCAGCATTTT; CDR3aa: CASSLQGGDQPQHF
v_gene: TRBV2; d_gene: -; j_gene: TRBJ1-5; abundance: -; CDR3nt: TGTGCCAGCAGTGAAGGGACATCCCAACAGCCCCAGCATTTT; CDR3aa: CASSEGTSQQPQHF
v_gene: TRBV6-6; d_gene: TRBD1; j_gene: TRBJ1-5; abundance: -; CDR3nt: TGTGCCAGCAGACCTAAGGGACAGAATAGCAATCAGCCCCAGCATTTT; CDR3aa: CASRPKGQNSNQPQHF
v_gene: TRBV2; d_gene: -; j_gene: TRBJ1-5; abundance: once; CDR3nt: TGTGCCAGCAGGAAGGACAGAAGCAATCAGCCCCAGCATTTT; CDR3aa: CASRKDRSNQPQHF
v_gene: TRBV7-3; d_gene: -; j_gene: TRBJ2-1; abundance: once; CDR3nt: TGTGCCAGCAGCTTATCTCCGGGCAGCTACAATGAGCAGTTCTTC; CDR3aa: CASSLSPGSYNEQFF
v_gene: TRBV6-5; d_gene: -; j_gene: TRBJ1-1; abundance: -; CDR3nt: TGTGCCAGCACCGTGGGGGGGAACGCTGAAGCTTTCTTT; CDR3aa: CASTVGGNAEAFF
v_gene: TRBV29-1; d_gene: -; j_gene: TRBJ1-2; abundance: -; CDR3nt: TGCAGCGTTGCGGGCGCAGCTAACTATGGCTACACCTTC; CDR3aa: CSVAGAANYGYTF
v_gene: TRBV9; d_gene: -; j_gene: TRBJ2-7; abundance: -; CDR3nt: TGTGCCAGCAGCGTAGCAAGGGTGGATAACGAGCAGTACTTC; CDR3aa: CASSVARVDNEQYF
v_gene: TRBV10-3; d_gene: TRBD1; j_gene: TRBJ1-2; abundance: -; CDR3nt: TGTGCCGTAAGGGACAGGGGGAACTATGGCTACACCTTC; CDR3aa: CAVRDRGNYGYTF
v_gene: TRBV9; d_gene: TRBD1; j_gene: TRBJ1-1; abundance: -; CDR3nt: TGTGCCAGCAGCGTTCAGGGGGTGAACACTGAAGCTTTCTTT; CDR3aa: CASSVQGVNTEAFF
v_gene: TRBV7-2; d_gene: TRBD1; j_gene: TRBJ2-5; abundance: -; CDR3nt: TGTGCCAGCAGCTTAGTTAGGGACAGGGGAGAGACCCAGTACTTC; CDR3aa: CASSLVRDRGETQYF
v_gene: TRBV6-2/TRBV6-3; d_gene: -; j_gene: TRBJ2-3; abundance: -; CDR3nt: TGTGCCAGCAGTTTAAAAGGGCGGACAGATACGCAGTATTTT; CDR3aa: CASSLKGRTDTQYF
v_gene: TRBV12-3/TRBV12-4; d_gene: -; j_gene: TRBJ2-1; abundance: few; CDR3nt: TGTGCCAGCAGTTTCAGCGGCGGTGAGCAGTTCTTC; CDR3aa: CASSFSGGEQFF
v_gene: TRBV9; d_gene: -; j_gene: TRBJ1-1; abundance: -; CDR3nt: TGTGCCAGCAGCGCGACGGAGGTAATGGGATTTAACACTGAAGCTTTCTTT; CDR3aa: CASSATEVMGFNTEAFF
v_gene: TRBV30; d_gene: TRBD1; j_gene: TRBJ2-5; abundance: -; CDR3nt: TGTGCCTGGAGTGGAGTCGGACAGGGGTTTTCGGAGACCCAGTACTTC; CDR3aa: CAWSGVGQGFSETQYF
v_gene: TRBV6-5; d_gene: TRBD1; j_gene: TRBJ2-2; abundance: -; CDR3nt: TGTGCCAGCAAACGACAGGGGGCGAACACCGGGGAGCTGTTTTTT; CDR3aa: CASKRQGANTGELFF
v_gene: TRBV5-6; d_gene: TRBD1; j_gene: TRBJ1-5; abundance: -; CDR3nt: TGTGCCAGCAGCTTGGCAGGGGGCGCGCAGCCCCAGCATTTT; CDR3aa: CASSLAGGAQPQHF
v_gene: TRBV10-3; d_gene: -; j_gene: TRBJ1-6; abundance: -; CDR3nt: TGTGCCATCGGGGAAGGGGATAATTCACCCCTCCACTTT; CDR3aa: CAIGEGDNSPLHF
v_gene: TRBV2; d_gene: -; j_gene: TRBJ1-1; abundance: -; CDR3nt: TGTGCCAGCACCCTCCGGGGGACCGTTAACACTGAAGCTTTCTTT; CDR3aa: CASTLRGTVNTEAFF
v_gene: TRBV30; d_gene: TRBD2; j_gene: TRBJ2-1; abundance: -; CDR3nt: TGTGCCTGGGTCGGCGGGAGTTACAATGAGCAGTTCTTC; CDR3aa: CAWVGGSYNEQFF